The 9 T cell receptor beta chains below come from one sample, sequenced in a study of blood T cell repertoires in COVID-19. Profiling relied on immunoSEQ multiplex PCR, and the TCRdb table lists in-frame clones only, not all of them. The sample contains fewer than 300,000 clones, 75% to 95% of which appear only once. The material sequenced was PBMCs or T cells enriched from blood (not recorded which). The receptors stem from a woman in her twenties or thirties who had recovered from COVID-19.

The gene calls are TRBV5-1 and TRBJ1-2; unclear D gene. The CDR3 loop spans 14 amino acids. The germline V gene encodes CDR1 SGHRS and CDR2 YFSETQ. With 8 bases removed from V and 8 bases from J, the gap between germline ends came to 22 bases. The CDR3 coding sequence is TGCGCCAGAGGATGGAGCGCCTCAACCTGCGGCTACACCTTC. It translates to CARGWSASTCGYTF.

This clone has a single count. The V gene is TRBV3-1 (or the pseudogene TRBV3-2), the J gene TRBJ2-7; no reliable D call. The V end was cut by 2 bases, the J end by 6 bases, with 20 bases between. Looked up from germline, CDR1 is LGHDT and CDR2 is YNNKEL (reference sequence). This CDR3 region has 16 residues. CDR3 amino acids: CASSQNPGRHSREQYF. In nucleotides, the CDR3 is TGTGCCAGCAGCCAAAACCCCGGCAGGCACTCCCGCGAGCAGTACTTC.

V usage is TRBV27 and J usage is TRBJ1-5, with TRBD1 as a possible D gene (6 bases). CDR1 is MNHEY and CDR2 is SMNVEV in the germline V gene (reference sequence). This CDR3 has 14 amino acids. V lost 3 bases and J 3 bases, leaving 9 bases between the germline ends. The DNA for the CDR3 is TGTGCCAGCAGTTTCCAGGGGCTCAATCAGCCCCAGCATTTT. This sequence encodes CASSFQGLNQPQHF.

This chain joins TRBV28 and TRBJ1-5, with 12 nucleotides matching TRBD1. The V gene end was trimmed by 3 bases and the J gene end by 7 bases; junction bases not matched to a gene: 7. This CDR3 region has 16 residues. Germline V CDR1 and CDR2: MDHEN, SYDVKM. The CDR3 sequence is CASSLPGQGARQPQHF. In DNA form, the CDR3 reads TGTGCCAGCAGTTTGCCGGGACAGGGGGCCAGGCAGCCCCAGCATTTT.

The chain employs TRBV12-3 or TRBV12-4 and TRBJ2-1; D is undetermined. Trimming left V 7 bases short and J 13 bases short, with 14 bases between. This CDR3 is built from 11 residues. The CDR3 DNA reads TGTGCCAGCACCCAAGGAGTGTTTCAGTTCTTC. It specifies CASTQGVFQFF.

The chain is built from TRBV2 and TRBJ1-6; no firm D call. V lost 0 bases to trimming and J lost 6 bases, with 15 bases between them. The CDR3 has 17 amino acids. Germline V gene lookup returns CDR1 SNHLY and CDR2 FYNNEI. The CDR3 DNA is TGTGCCAGCAGTGAAGCTATGTGGAGGAAGATTAATTCACCCCTCCACTTT. Amino acids: CASSEAMWRKINSPLHF.

V usage is TRBV7-2 and J usage is TRBJ2-1; possible D gene TRBD1, 5 bases. The CDR3 is 12 amino acids. Germline CDR1 reads SGHTA; CDR2 reads FQGNSA. V dropped 1 base and J dropped 9 bases, with 7 bases sitting between them. Written as DNA, the CDR3 is TGTGCCAGCAGCTTAGGCAGGGCTGAGCAGTTCTTC. Its translation: CASSLGRAEQFF.

This clone was seen just once. The genes are TRBV4-3 and TRBJ1-1, with no clear D. The CDR3 is 14 amino acids. The germline CDR1 and CDR2 sequences are LGHNA and YSLEER. Trimming stripped 1 base from V and 1 base from J, with 7 bases between. The CDR3 DNA follows: TGCGCCAGCAGCCAAGGCGTCTCGAACACTGAAGCTTTCTTT. Amino acids: CASSQGVSNTEAFF.

This clone was seen only a few times. V and J are TRBV5-6 and TRBJ2-1; TRBD1 is a possible D gene (6 bases). Germline values: CDR1 SGHDT, CDR2 YYEEEE. The CDR3 is 16 residues long. V lost 0 bases and J 5 bases, leaving 15 bases between the germline ends. CDR3 region: CASSLGQDEGDNEQFF. Written as DNA, the CDR3 is TGTGCCAGCAGCTTGGGACAGGATGAGGGGGACAATGAGCAGTTCTTC.